This T cell receptor (beta chain) was recovered during a study of regulatory T cells in long-lasting Graves disease. Study-wide context: Antithyroid drug use was under 3 months in newly diagnosed Graves' patients.

This clonotype has a count of ten or more. What it binds is unknown. According to the study, TCR beta libraries were built with iRepertoire HTBI primers and CDR3-region Arm-PCR. TCRdb reprocessed the multiplex PCR reads via MiXCR and lists one record per CDR3 protein. The table shows about 310,000 distinct CDR3 sequences, with 15% to 20% occurring only once. Stated time point: newly diagnosed GD, antithyroid drugs for less than 3 months. After RNA was extracted from PBMCs, the TCR library was made from it. Study-wide findings and caveats: New patients shared fewer public clonotypes (more than 850) than persistent patients did (roughly 2,500).

The origin of this receptor is a female donor with Graves disease. The sample in question was peripheral blood mononuclear cells (PBMCs), obtained at new diagnosis, from a patient treated with antithyroid drugs.

CDR3 DNA sequence: TGTGCCAGCAGGCCGGCGAGGCTAACTAATGAAAAACTGTTTTTT. It specifies CASRPARLTNEKLFF. The chain joins TRBV28 to TRBJ1-4; D ambiguous. The CDR3 covers 15 residues. V was clipped by 6 bases and J by 1 base, with 12 bases between them. Germline V gives CDR1 MDHEN, CDR2 SYDVKM.